The clone carrying this T cell receptor (beta chain) showed up just a few times. What it recognizes is unknown. At the DNA level, this CDR3 is encoded by other sequences in the same sample as well. The source of the sample is a study of shared clonotypes between healthy human individuals. Findings and caveats of the study: The low donor count limited represented genetic and exposure-history diversity. It was observed that roughly 5.1% of naive CD4 clonotypes were shared across several donors.

Trimming left V 4 bases short and J 5 bases short, with 12 bases between. Germline V gene data show CDR1 as MNHEY and CDR2 as SMNVEV (reference sequence). This CDR3 has 14 residues. Naive CD8 cells, CD45RO-negative and positively selected for CCR7, excluded terminally differentiated effector memory CD45RA+ cells. Each of the donors was a healthy adult who was HIV-negative and had not had a recent acute infection or vaccination. Genomic DNA belonging to each subset was distributed in equal measure over several immunoSEQ plates. Here immunoSEQ multiplex PCR was the method, and the copy in TCRdb shows in-frame clones only, minus some. The data contain about 2.1 million clones, 93% of them singletons.

The specimen sequenced was naive CD8+ T cells from PBMCs. J is TRBJ1-5 and V is TRBV27; no reliable D call. The TCR comes from a man aged 18-30 years in good health. Some clones in this sample may be carry-over from other donors' samples. CDR3 sequence reads: CASSSRGPYQPQHF. Here the CDR3 DNA reads TGTGCCAGCAGTTCCCGAGGACCTTATCAGCCCCAGCATTTT.